The 26 T cell receptor beta chains presented below share a single source sample, sequenced in a study of cytomegalovirus exposure and HLA in healthy donors. It was with 60 Vbeta and 13 Jbeta primers that the PCR ran. Clones were sequenced by immunoSEQ multiplex PCR, and TCRdb holds only the in-frame ones, with some missing. The profile covers roughly 220,000 clones, with about 70% appearing a single time and less than 2% taken by the ten largest. What was sequenced was PBMCs. These TCRs come from a woman in her thirties in good health and CMV-seronegative.

The CDR3 loop is CASSLLRPSTIRNEQFF. The CDR3 region has the DNA TGTGCCAGCAGCCTCTTACGTCCTAGCACAATCCGCAATGAGCAGTTCTTC. The J gene is TRBJ2-1, the V gene TRBV11-2; possible D gene TRBD2, 5 bases. CDR1 SGHAT and CDR2 FQNNGV come from the germline V gene. The germline V and J ends were trimmed by 5 bases and 6 bases, with 23 bases remaining between them. The CDR3 runs to 17 residues.

V is TRBV10-2 and J is TRBJ2-3, with 14 positions matching TRBD2. CDR3 length equals 17 residues. J lost 4 bases, V lost 4 bases, and 7 bases had no gene match. CDR1 WSHSY and CDR2 SAAADI come from the germline V gene. CDR3 coding DNA: TGCGCCAGCAGTGCCCCGACTAGCGGGGGGGTGCCAGATACGCAGTATTTT. Amino acid sequence: CASSAPTSGGVPDTQYF.

The chain has TRBV10-3 and TRBJ2-7; weak D call: TRBD2 (6 bases). Looked up from germline, CDR1 is ENHRY and CDR2 is SYGVKD. The CDR3 covers 13 residues. V lost 6 bases, J lost 6 bases, and 15 bases lay in between. The CDR3 protein is CAIRPTSTGEQYF. CDR3 nucleotides: TGTGCCATCAGACCCACTAGCACTGGCGAGCAGTACTTC.

The CDR3 nucleotides are TGTGCCAGCAGTTACTCGCCGGGACAGGGGGATTATGGCTACACCTTC. Translated, it gives CASSYSPGQGDYGYTF. The chain is built from TRBV6-5 and TRBJ1-2, with 11 bases aligning to TRBD1. J lost 5 bases, V lost 0 bases, and 5 bases had no gene match. The germline CDR1 and CDR2 sequences are MNHEY and SVGAGI. This CDR3 is 16 amino acids long.

This chain joins TRBV5-1 and TRBJ2-5; the match to TRBD2 covers 8 bases. The CDR3 extends over 13 amino acids. Trimming at V came to 2 bases and at J to 3 bases, leaving 0 bases not matched to a gene. Per the germline V gene, CDR1 is SGHRS and CDR2 is YFSETQ. The CDR3 DNA reads TGCGCCAGCAGCTTTAGCGGGAAAGAGACCCAGTACTTC. It translates to CASSFSGKETQYF.

This chain uses TRBV7-9 with TRBJ2-5; TRBD2 aligns across 11 bases. The CDR3 runs 17 residues. Germline V CDR1 and CDR2: SEHNR, FQNEAQ (reference sequence). V shed 4 bases, J shed 2 bases, and the junction held 9 bases outside the gene matches. The chain's CDR3 is CASSSWVTSGSQETQYF. The CDR3 coding sequence is TGTGCCAGCAGCTCATGGGTTACTAGCGGGAGTCAAGAGACCCAGTACTTC.

The V call is TRBV10-3, the J call TRBJ2-3; D is possibly TRBD2 (5 bases). The CDR3 is 15 amino acids. The germline gives CDR1 ENHRY, CDR2 SYGVKD. Trimming took 2 bases from V and 6 from J, leaving 15 bases between them. CDR3 sequence reads: CAISEDPDSADTQYF. The CDR3 nucleotides read TGTGCCATCAGTGAGGACCCGGACTCGGCGGATACGCAGTATTTT.

The genes are TRBV4-1 and TRBJ2-7; D uncertain. The germline V gene has CDR1 MGHRA and CDR2 YSYEKL. CDR3 length: 16 amino acids. V dropped 0 bases and J dropped 7 bases, with 19 bases sitting between them. Written as DNA, the CDR3 is TGCGCCAGCAGCCAAGATGATATTTCCCTGACTTGGGAGCAGTACTTC. Amino acids: CASSQDDISLTWEQYF.

About this clone itself: The junction differs from germline at one of its ends, possibly a read error. The chain joins TRBV7-7 to TRBJ2-3, with D perhaps matching TRBD1 (5 bases). The CDR3 contains 14 residues. Per the germline V gene, CDR1 is SSHAT and CDR2 is FNYEAQ (reference sequence). The CDR3 DNA follows: TGTGCTAGCAGCCGATCTGACAGCGCAGATACGCAGTATTTT. It specifies CASSRSDSADTQYF.

The chain joins TRBV30 to TRBJ1-1, with D possibly matching TRBD1 (5 bases). The CDR3 extends over 14 amino acids. Germline CDR1 is GTSNPN and CDR2 is SVGIG (reference sequence). Trimming left V 2 bases short and J 6 bases short, with 16 bases between. This CDR3 reads CAWSRSGIRAEAFF. The CDR3 region has the DNA TGTGCCTGGAGTCGGTCCGGCATCAGGGCTGAAGCTTTCTTT.

This chain joins TRBV11-3 and TRBJ2-3; D may be TRBD2 (6 bases). The V gene's germline CDR1 is SGHNT and CDR2 YENEEA. Trimming stripped 1 base from V and 4 bases from J, with 15 bases between. The CDR3 sequence is 16 residues long. As DNA, the CDR3 is TGTGCCAGCAGCTTAGGTTTCGCGAGGGAGGCAGATACGCAGTATTTT. This codes for CASSLGFAREADTQYF.

V gene TRBV23-1 combines with J gene TRBJ2-7, with a weak D call TRBD1 (5 bases). TRBV23-1 is sorted into the ORF group, with uncertain function. This CDR3 region has 16 residues. V was shortened by 0 bases and J by 4 bases, with 16 bases between the two germline ends. The CDR3 nucleotides read TGCGCCAGCAGTCAATCTGTTGATATGGGGCGGTACGAGCAGTACTTC. Translating it yields CASSQSVDMGRYEQYF.

J is TRBJ1-5 and V is TRBV30; 10 bases match TRBD1. V gave up 0 bases and J gave up 7 bases; unmatched junction bases: 3. Germline CDR1 GTSNPN, CDR2 SVGIG (reference sequence). CDR3 size: 14 residues. The CDR3 spells CAWSVGTGEQPQHF. In DNA form, the CDR3 reads TGTGCCTGGAGTGTCGGGACAGGGGAACAGCCCCAGCATTTT. Looking up the rest from reference TRBV30 and TRBJ1-5 gives the full variable domain: SQTIHQWPATLVQPVGSPLSLECTVEGTSNPNLYWYRQAAGRGLQLLFYSVGIGQISSEVPQNLSASRPQDRQFILSSKKLLLSDSGFYLCAWSVGTGEQPQHFGDGTRLSIL.

V gene TRBV25-1 combines with J gene TRBJ1-3; a weak D match, TRBD1 (5 bases). Trimming stripped 4 bases from V and 7 bases from J, with 11 bases between. The CDR3 is 13 amino acids. CDR1 and CDR2 (germline): MGHDK, SYGVNS. The CDR3 DNA is TGTGCCAGCAGTGGTTTCAGGGTTAACACCATATATTTT. This sequence encodes CASSGFRVNTIYF.

This chain links TRBV9 with TRBJ2-1; 10 nucleotides agree with TRBD2. The V gene's germline CDR1 is SGDLS and CDR2 YYNGEE. Trimming at V came to 4 bases and at J to 4 bases, leaving 5 bases not matched to a gene. The CDR3 extends over 15 amino acids. The chain's CDR3 is CASSPGLAVYNEQFF. For the CDR3, the DNA is TGTGCCAGCAGCCCCGGACTAGCGGTATACAATGAGCAGTTCTTC.

The chain has TRBV29-1 and TRBJ2-5; TRBD1 agrees at 7 bases. Germline-derived CDR1 and CDR2 are SQVTM and ANQGSEA. J gave up 2 bases and V 7 bases, and 10 bases lay outside the gene matches. The CDR3 contains 14 residues. The CDR3 here is CSAGRTGGQETQYF. In DNA form, the CDR3 reads TGCAGCGCCGGCCGGACAGGAGGACAAGAGACCCAGTACTTC. The complete variable domain, with remaining parts taken from reference TRBV29-1 and TRBJ2-5, reads SAVISQKPSRDICQRGTSLTIQCQVDSQVTMMFWYRQQPGQSLTLIATANQGSEATYESGFVIDKFPISRPNLTFSTLTVSNMSPEDSSIYLCSAGRTGGQETQYFGPGTRLLVL.

This rearrangement joins TRBV29-1 to TRBJ1-1, with D hard to call. This CDR3 has 13 residues. The germline V gene has CDR1 SQVTM and CDR2 ANQGSEA. V was clipped by 2 bases and J by 0 bases, with 7 bases between them. CDR3 coding DNA: TGCAGCGTTGAATCTTACATGAACACTGAAGCTTTCTTT. Translation: CSVESYMNTEAFF.

The chain recombines TRBV6-6 with TRBJ2-5, with a weak D call TRBD2 (5 bases). Germline values: CDR1 MNHNY, CDR2 SVGAGI (reference sequence). The CDR3 covers 13 residues. The V end lost 6 bases, the J end lost 1 base, and 9 bases lay between the germline ends. The CDR3 region has the DNA TGTGCCAGCAGCCGGGATCCCCAAGAGACCCAGTACTTC. As protein: CASSRDPQETQYF.

This chain connects TRBV5-6 to TRBJ1-6, with D maybe TRBD1 (6 bases). The CDR3 has 17 residues. Germline-derived CDR1 and CDR2 are SGHDT and YYEEEE. The V end lost 0 bases, the J end lost 2 bases, and 12 bases lay between the germline ends. The CDR3 DNA sequence: TGTGCCAGCAGCTTGGGGCAGCACAGGGCCTATAATTCACCCCTCCACTTT. It yields the protein CASSLGQHRAYNSPLHF.

This chain uses TRBV6-1 with TRBJ2-6; D may be TRBD2 (5 bases). Germline CDR1 MNHNS, CDR2 SASEGT. V lost 3 bases and J 4 bases, leaving 10 bases between the germline ends. The CDR3 consists of 15 residues. CDR3 sequence (DNA): TGTGCCAGCAGTGACGCGGGTACGGGGGCCAACGTCCTGACTTTC. Protein: CASSDAGTGANVLTF.

This clone appeared once. V and J are TRBV5-4 and TRBJ2-7, with TRBD2 matching 9 bases. V was clipped by 7 bases and J by 2 bases; unmatched bases: 16. In germline, CDR1 is SGHNT, CDR2 YYREEE (reference sequence). The CDR3 is 17 amino acids. As DNA, the CDR3 is TGTGCCAGCGGACGAGGAGCGGGGGGCCTTACCACCTACGAGCAGTACTTC. This translates into CASGRGAGGLTTYEQYF.

The chain is built from TRBV5-4 and TRBJ2-3; D may be TRBD2 (6 bases). This CDR3 comprises 13 residues. Trimming removed 2 bases at V and 5 bases at J, with 9 bases between. Germline V gene data show CDR1 as SGHNT and CDR2 as YYREEE (reference sequence). In nucleotides, the CDR3 is TGTGCCAGCAGCTTCGTGGGAGGAGATACGCAGTATTTT. It is translated as CASSFVGGDTQYF.

The chain employs TRBV5-1 and TRBJ1-1; maybe TRBD1 (6 bases). V was shortened by 0 bases and J by 1 base, with 10 bases between the two germline ends. The CDR3 loop spans 15 amino acids. Per the germline V gene, CDR1 is SGHRS and CDR2 is YFSETQ. The CDR3 nucleotides are TGCGCCAGCAGCTTGGCCCAGGGGCCGAACACTGAAGCTTTCTTT. Its translation is CASSLAQGPNTEAFF. The whole variable domain, remainder taken from reference TRBV5-1 and TRBJ1-1, is KAGVTQTPRYLIKTRGQQVTLSCSPISGHRSVSWYQQTPGQGLQFLFEYFSETQRNKGNFPGRFSGRQFSNSRSEMNVSTLELGDSALYLCASSLAQGPNTEAFFGQGTRLTVV.

This clone occurred once. The chain joins TRBV5-1 to TRBJ2-3; 8 nucleotides agree with TRBD2. Unmatched junction bases numbered 3, after V lost 0 bases and J lost 3 bases. The V gene's germline CDR1 is SGHRS and CDR2 YFSETQ. The CDR3 loop spans 15 amino acids. The CDR3 DNA is TGCGCCAGCAGCTTGGCGGGGGGGCCGACAGATACGCAGTATTTT. Protein product: CASSLAGGPTDTQYF.

The chain uses TRBV15 and TRBJ1-2; a weak D match, TRBD1 (6 bases). The CDR3 totals 14 residues. Germline V gene sequence: CDR1 LNHNV, CDR2 YYDKDF (reference sequence). V was clipped by 5 bases and J by 2 bases, with 12 bases between them. CDR3 sequence (DNA): TGTGCCACCAGCGTTAGGGGGGGGAACTATGGCTACACCTTC. It encodes CATSVRGGNYGYTF. Filled out from reference TRBV15 and TRBJ1-2, the complete variable domain reads DAMVIQNPRYQVTQFGKPVTLSCSQTLNHNVMYWYQQKSSQAPKLLFHYYDKDFNNEADTPDNFQSRRPNTSFCFLDIRSPGLGDTAMYLCATSVRGGNYGYTFGSGTRLTVV.

This clone showed up just a few times. This sequence joins TRBV7-9 and TRBJ1-3; no reliable D call. CDR3 length equals 13 residues. The germline V and J ends were trimmed by 5 bases and 4 bases, with 9 bases remaining between them. Germline CDR1 SEHNR, CDR2 FQNEAQ (reference sequence). The CDR3 nucleotides are TGTGCCAGCAGCAACCAACAGGGAAACACCATATATTTT. Protein product: CASSNQQGNTIYF.